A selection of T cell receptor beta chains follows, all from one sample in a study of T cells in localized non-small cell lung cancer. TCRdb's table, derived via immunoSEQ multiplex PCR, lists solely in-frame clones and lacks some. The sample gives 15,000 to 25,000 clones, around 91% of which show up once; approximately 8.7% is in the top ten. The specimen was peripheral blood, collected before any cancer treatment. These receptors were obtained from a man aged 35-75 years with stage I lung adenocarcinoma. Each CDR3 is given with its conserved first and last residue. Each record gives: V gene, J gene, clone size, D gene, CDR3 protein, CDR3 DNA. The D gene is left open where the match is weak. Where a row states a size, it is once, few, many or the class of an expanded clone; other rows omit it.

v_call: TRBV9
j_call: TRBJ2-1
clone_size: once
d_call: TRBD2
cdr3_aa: CASSVDSGGAYNEQFF
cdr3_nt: TGTGCCAGCAGCGTGGATAGCGGGGGGGCCTACAATGAGCAGTTCTTC

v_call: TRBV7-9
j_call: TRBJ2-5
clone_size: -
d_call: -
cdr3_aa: CASSLAGHSQETQYF
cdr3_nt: TGTGCCAGCAGCTTAGCGGGACACTCCCAAGAGACCCAGTACTTC

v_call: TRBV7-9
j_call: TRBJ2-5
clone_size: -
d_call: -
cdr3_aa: CASSHAQGLETQYF
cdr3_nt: TGTGCCAGCAGCCACGCACAGGGATTGGAGACCCAGTACTTC

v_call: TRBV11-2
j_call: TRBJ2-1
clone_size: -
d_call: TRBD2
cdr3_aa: CASSWSGANEQFF
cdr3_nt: TGTGCCAGCAGCTGGAGCGGGGCGAATGAGCAGTTCTTC

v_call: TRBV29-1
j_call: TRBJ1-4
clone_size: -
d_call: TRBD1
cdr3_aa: CSVANTGTVGEKLFF
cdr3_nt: TGCAGCGTGGCGAACACCGGGACAGTAGGGGAAAAACTGTTTTTT

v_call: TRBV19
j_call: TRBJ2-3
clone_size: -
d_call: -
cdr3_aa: CASMSVSTDTQYF
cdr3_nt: TGTGCCAGTATGTCGGTTAGCACAGATACGCAGTATTTT

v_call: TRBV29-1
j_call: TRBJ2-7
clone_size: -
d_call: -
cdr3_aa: CSAARAAAYEQYF
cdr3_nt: TGCAGCGCCGCTAGGGCAGCCGCCTACGAGCAGTACTTC

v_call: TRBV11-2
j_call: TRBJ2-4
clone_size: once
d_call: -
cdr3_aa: CASSLRSGIPPQYF
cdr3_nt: TGTGCCAGCAGCTTACGTAGCGGAATACCTCCACAGTACTTC

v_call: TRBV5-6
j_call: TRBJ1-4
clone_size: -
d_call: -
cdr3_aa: CASSLHTGQMYSTNEKLFF
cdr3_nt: TGTGCCAGCAGCTTACATACCGGACAAATGTATTCGACTAATGAAAAACTGTTTTTT

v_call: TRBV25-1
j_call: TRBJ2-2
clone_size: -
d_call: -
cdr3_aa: CASSDNPATGELFF
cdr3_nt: TGTGCCAGCTCCGATAACCCTGCCACCGGGGAGCTGTTTTTT

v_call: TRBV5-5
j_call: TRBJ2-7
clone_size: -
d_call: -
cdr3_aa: CASSSPRDEQYF
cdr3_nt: TGTGCCAGCAGCTCCCCCAGAGACGAGCAGTACTTC

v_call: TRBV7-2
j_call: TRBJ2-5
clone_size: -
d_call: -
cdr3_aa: CASSLYSETQYF
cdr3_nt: TGTGCCAGCAGCTTATATTCGGAGACCCAGTACTTC

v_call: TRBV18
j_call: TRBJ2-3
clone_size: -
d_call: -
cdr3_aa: CASSPSPGGVPDTQYF
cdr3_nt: TGTGCCAGCTCCCCCTCCCCAGGTGGAGTTCCAGATACGCAGTATTTT

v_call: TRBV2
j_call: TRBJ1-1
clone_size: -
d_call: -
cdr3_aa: CASSEAPRTEAFF
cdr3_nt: TGTGCCAGCAGTGAAGCGCCCCGGACAGAAGCTTTCTTT

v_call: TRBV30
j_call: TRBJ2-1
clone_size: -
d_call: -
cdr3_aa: CAWGSGNEQFF
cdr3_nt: TGTGCCTGGGGTAGCGGAAATGAGCAGTTCTTC

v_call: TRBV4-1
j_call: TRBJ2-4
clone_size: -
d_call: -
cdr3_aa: CASSRGERRDIQYF
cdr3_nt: TGCGCCAGCAGCCGGGGGGAAAGGAGGGACATTCAGTACTTC

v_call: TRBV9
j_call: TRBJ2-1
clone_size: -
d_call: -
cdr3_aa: CASSPSGISANEQFF
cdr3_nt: TGTGCCAGCAGCCCTTCGGGGATCTCTGCCAATGAGCAGTTCTTC